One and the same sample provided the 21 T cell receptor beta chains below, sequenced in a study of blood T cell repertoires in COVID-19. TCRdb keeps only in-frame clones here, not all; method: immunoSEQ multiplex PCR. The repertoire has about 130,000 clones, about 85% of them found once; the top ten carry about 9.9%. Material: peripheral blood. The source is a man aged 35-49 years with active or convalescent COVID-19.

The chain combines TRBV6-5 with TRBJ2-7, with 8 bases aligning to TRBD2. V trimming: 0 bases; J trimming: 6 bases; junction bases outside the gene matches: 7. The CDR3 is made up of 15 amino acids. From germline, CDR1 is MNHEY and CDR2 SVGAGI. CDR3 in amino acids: CASSYSNGGEGEQYF. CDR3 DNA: TGTGCCAGCAGTTACTCGAACGGGGGGGAGGGCGAGCAGTACTTC.

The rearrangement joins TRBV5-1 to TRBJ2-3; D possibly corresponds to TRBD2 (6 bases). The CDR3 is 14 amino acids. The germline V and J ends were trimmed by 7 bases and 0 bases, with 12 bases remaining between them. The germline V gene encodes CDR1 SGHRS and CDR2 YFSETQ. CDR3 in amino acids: CASGGSHSTDTQYF. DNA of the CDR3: TGCGCCAGCGGGGGGTCCCATAGCACAGATACGCAGTATTTT.

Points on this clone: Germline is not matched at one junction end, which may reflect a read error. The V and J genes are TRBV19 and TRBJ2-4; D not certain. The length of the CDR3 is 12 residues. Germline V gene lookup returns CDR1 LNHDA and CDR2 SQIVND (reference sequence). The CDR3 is CASSLESHIQYF. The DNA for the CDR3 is TGTGCCAGTAGTTTAGAGAGCCACATTCAGTACTTC.

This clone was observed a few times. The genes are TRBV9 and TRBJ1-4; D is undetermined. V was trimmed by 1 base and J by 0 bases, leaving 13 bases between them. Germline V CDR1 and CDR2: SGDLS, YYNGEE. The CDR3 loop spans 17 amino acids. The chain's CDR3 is CASSVWEGPATNEKLFF. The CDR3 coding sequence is TGTGCCAGCAGCGTATGGGAGGGCCCAGCAACTAATGAAAAACTGTTTTTT.

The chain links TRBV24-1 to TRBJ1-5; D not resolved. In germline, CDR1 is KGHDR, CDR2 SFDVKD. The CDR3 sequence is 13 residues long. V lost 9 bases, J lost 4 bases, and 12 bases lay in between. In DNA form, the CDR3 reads TGTGCCACCCGAGGGAGCGGTAATCAGCCCCAGCATTTT. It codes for CATRGSGNQPQHF.

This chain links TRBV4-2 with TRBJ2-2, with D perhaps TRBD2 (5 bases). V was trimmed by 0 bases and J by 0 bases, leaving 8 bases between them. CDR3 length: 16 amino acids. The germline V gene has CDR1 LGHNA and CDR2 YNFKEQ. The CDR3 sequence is CASSQDPGTNTGELFF. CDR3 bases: TGTGCCAGCAGCCAAGATCCCGGGACGAACACCGGGGAGCTGTTTTTT.

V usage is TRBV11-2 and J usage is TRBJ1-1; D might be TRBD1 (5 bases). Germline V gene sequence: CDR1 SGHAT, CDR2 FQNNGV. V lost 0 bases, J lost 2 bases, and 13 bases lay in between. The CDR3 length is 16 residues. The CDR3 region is CASSLDWEGTNTEAFF. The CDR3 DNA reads TGTGCCAGCAGCTTAGATTGGGAGGGGACCAACACTGAAGCTTTCTTT.

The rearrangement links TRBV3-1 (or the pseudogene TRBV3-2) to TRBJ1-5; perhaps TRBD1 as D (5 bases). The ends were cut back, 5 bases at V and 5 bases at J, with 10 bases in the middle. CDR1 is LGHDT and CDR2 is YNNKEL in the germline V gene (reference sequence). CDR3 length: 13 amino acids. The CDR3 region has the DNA TGTGCCAGCAGCTCGACGGGGGATCAGCCCCAGCATTTT. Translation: CASSSTGDQPQHF.

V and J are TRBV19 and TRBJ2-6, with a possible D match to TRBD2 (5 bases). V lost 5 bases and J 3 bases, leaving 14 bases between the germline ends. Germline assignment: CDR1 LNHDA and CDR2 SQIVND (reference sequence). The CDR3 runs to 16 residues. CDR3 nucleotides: TGTGCCAGTAGTGAGGGCGCTTTGGGTGGGGCCAACGTCCTGACTTTC. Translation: CASSEGALGGANVLTF.

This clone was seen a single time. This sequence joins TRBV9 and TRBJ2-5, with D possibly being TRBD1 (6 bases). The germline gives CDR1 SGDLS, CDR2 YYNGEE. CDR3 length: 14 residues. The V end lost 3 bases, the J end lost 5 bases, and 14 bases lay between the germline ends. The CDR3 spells CASSDLGGWETQYF. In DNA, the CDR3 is TGTGCCAGCAGCGACCTAGGGGGATGGGAGACCCAGTACTTC.

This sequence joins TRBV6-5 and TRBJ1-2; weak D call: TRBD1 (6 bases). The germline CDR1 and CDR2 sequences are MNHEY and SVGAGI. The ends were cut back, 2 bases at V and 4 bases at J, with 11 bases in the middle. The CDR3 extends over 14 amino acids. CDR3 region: CASSYRGIGYGYTF. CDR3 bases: TGTGCCAGCAGTTACAGGGGGATCGGCTATGGCTACACCTTC.

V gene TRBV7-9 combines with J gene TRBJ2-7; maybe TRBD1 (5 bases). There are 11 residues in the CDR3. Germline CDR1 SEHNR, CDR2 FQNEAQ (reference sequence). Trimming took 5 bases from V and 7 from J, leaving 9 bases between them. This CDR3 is CASSRKGEQYF. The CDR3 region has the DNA TGTGCCAGCAGCAGAAAGGGGGAGCAGTACTTC.

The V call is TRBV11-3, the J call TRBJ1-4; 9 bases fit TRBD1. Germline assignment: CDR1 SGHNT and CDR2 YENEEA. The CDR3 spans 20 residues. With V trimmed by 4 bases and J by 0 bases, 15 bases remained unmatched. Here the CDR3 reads CASSSISGQGRLATNEKLFF. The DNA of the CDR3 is TGTGCCAGCAGCTCAATTTCGGGACAGGGCCGACTCGCAACTAATGAAAAACTGTTTTTT. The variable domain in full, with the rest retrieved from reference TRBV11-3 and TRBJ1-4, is EAGVVQSPRYKIIEKKQPVAFWCNPISGHNTLYWYLQNLGQGPELLIRYENEEAVDDSQLPKDRFSAERLKGVDSTLKIQPAELGDSAVYLCASSSISGQGRLATNEKLFFGSGTQLSVL.

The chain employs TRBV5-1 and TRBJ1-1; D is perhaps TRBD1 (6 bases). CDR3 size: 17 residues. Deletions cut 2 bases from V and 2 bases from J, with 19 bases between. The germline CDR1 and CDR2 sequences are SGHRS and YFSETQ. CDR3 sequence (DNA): TGCGCCAGCAGCTTACCTACAGGGCAACTACTTAACACTGAAGCTTTCTTT. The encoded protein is CASSLPTGQLLNTEAFF.

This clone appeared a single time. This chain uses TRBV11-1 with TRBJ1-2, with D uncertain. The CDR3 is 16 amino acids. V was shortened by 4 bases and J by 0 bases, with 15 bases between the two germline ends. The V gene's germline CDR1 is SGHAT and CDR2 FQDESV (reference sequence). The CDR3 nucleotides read TGTGCCAGCAGCTCTGCGGCGGGGAGACCTAACTATGGCTACACCTTC. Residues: CASSSAAGRPNYGYTF.

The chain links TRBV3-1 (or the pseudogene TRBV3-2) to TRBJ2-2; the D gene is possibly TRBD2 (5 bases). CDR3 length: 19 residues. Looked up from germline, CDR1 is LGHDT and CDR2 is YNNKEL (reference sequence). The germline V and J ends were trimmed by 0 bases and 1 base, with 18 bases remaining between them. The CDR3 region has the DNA TGTGCCAGCAGCCAAGACTGGACGGGCCGGGCGGGGAACACCGGGGAGCTGTTTTTT. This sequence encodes CASSQDWTGRAGNTGELFF.

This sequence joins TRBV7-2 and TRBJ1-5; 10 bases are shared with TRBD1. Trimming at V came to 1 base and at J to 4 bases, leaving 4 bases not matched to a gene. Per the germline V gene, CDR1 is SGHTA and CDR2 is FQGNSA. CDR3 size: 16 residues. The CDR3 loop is CASSLERGQGNQPQHF. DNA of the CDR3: TGTGCCAGCAGCTTAGAAAGGGGACAGGGGAATCAGCCCCAGCATTTT.

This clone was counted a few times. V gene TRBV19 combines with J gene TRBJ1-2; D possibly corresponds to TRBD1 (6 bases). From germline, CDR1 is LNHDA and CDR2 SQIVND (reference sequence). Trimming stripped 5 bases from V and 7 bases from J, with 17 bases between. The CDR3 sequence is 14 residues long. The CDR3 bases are TGTGCCAGTAGTCCTAGACAGGATTTGGCTGGCTACACCTTC. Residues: CASSPRQDLAGYTF. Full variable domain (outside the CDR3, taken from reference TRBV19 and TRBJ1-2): DGGITQSPKYLFRKEGQNVTLSCEQNLNHDAMYWYRQDPGQGLRLIYYSQIVNDFQKGDIAEGYSVSREKKESFPLTVTSAQKNPTAFYLCASSPRQDLAGYTFGSGTRLTVV.

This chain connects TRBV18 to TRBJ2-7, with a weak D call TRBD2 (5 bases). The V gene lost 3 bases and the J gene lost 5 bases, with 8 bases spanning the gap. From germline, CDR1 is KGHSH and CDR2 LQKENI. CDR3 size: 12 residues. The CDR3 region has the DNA TGTGCCAGCTCACCGACCGGGGACGAGCAGTACTTC. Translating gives CASSPTGDEQYF.

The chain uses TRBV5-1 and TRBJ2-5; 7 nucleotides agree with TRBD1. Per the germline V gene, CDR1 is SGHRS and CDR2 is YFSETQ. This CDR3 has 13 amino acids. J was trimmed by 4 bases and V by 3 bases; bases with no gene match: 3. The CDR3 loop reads CASSWDSAETQYF. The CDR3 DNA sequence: TGCGCCAGCAGCTGGGACAGTGCAGAGACCCAGTACTTC.

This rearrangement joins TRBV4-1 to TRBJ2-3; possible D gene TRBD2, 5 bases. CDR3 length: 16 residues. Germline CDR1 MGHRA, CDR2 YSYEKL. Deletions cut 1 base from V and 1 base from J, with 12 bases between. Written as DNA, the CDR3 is TGCGCCAGCAGCCAAGGGGTGTGGGGAGGCACAGATACGCAGTATTTT. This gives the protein CASSQGVWGGTDTQYF.